This TCR beta chain appears in the sequencing data of a study of blood T cell repertoires in COVID-19. Study as a whole: COVID-19 samples collected from the United States, Italy and Spain covered acute and convalescent phases. T cells, B-cell-depleted T cells, or PBMCs provided the cDNA or gDNA that served as material.

Per the authors' pipeline: Quantification of nucleated cells was approximated via reference gene primer amplification. Profiled with immunoSEQ multiplex PCR; TCRdb holds only in-frame clones, not every one. That table is the source of V, J and clone size, and D and trimming were worked out from the DNA. The table lists under 300,000 clones, around 87% of them singletons, with less than 4% in the top ten. The germline gives CDR1 SGHTA, CDR2 FQGNSA. V was pared by 8 bases and J by 4 bases, with 12 bases between. The CDR3 is made up of 13 amino acids. Input material: peripheral blood. This chain connects TRBV7-2 to TRBJ2-4; tentatively, D is TRBD2 (6 bases). The clonotype comes from a man between 18 and 35 years old with active or convalescent COVID-19. CDR3 sequence: CASLLAAKNIQYF. DNA of the CDR3: TGTGCCAGCCTTTTAGCGGCGAAAAACATTCAGTACTTC.